At least ten counts were recorded for the clone carrying this T cell receptor beta chain. This specimen comes from a study of molecular identifiers for immune sequencing clone quantification. CD8+CD4-CCR7+CD45RA+ cells were sorted as naive CD8 T cells. TCRdb used MiXCR to reprocess the PCR reads, holding one entry per CDR3 protein. The data contain around 70,000 distinct CDR3 sequences, roughly 20% of them singletons. The specimen was naive CD8+ T cells from blood, with Jurkat cell RNA spiked in. Described subset: FACS-sorted CD8+CD4-CCR7+CD45RA+ naive T cells. The clonotype comes from a human donor in good health. Some libraries in this study had Jurkat cell RNA spiked in.

The CDR3 sequence: CASSQDWLVGIQETQYF. As DNA, the CDR3 is TGTGCCAGCAGCCAAGATTGGTTAGTGGGTATTCAAGAGACCCAGTACTTC. The chain combines TRBV4-2 with TRBJ2-5, with D hard to call. Trimming left V 0 bases short and J 2 bases short, with 16 bases between. The CDR3 is 17 amino acids. CDR1 is LGHNA, CDR2 YNFKEQ, per germline.